This section outlines one T cell receptor beta chain sequence together with its context. These data come from a study of sequential checkpoint blockade in melanoma. Treatment described: randomized to nivolumab then ipilimumab (arm A) or the reverse (arm B). In germline, CDR1 is LNHDA, CDR2 SQIVND (reference sequence). This CDR3 is 15 amino acids long. Trimming removed 3 bases from V and 10 bases from J; junction bases left unmatched: 10. Here immunoSEQ multiplex PCR was the method, and the copy in TCRdb shows in-frame clones only, minus some. Altogether approximately 21,000 clones are present, roughly 80% being singletons, with the ten largest covering over 9%.

Source: CD8+ T cells sorted from blood (inferred from file names), taken from a patient given nivolumab and ipilimumab in sequence. V and J are TRBV19 and TRBJ2-1; 9 bases line up with TRBD2. This clonotype was sampled from a human donor with melanoma. DNA for the CDR3: TGTGCCAGTAGTATTCCGCCTAGCGGGGAGCACGAGCAGTTCTTC. This encodes CASSIPPSGEHEQFF.